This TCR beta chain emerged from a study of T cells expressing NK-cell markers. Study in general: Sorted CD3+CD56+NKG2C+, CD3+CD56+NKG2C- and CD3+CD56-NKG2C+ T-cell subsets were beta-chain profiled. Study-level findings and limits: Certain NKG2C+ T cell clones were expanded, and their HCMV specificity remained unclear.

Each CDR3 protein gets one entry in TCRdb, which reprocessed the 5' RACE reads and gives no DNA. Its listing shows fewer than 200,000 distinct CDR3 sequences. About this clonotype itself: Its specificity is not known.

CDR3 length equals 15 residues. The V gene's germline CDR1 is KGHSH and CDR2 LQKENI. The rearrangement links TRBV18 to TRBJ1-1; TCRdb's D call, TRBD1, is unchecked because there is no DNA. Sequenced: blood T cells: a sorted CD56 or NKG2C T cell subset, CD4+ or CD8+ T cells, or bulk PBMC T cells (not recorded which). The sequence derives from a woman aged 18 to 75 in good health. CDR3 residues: CASSPSEGALTEAFF. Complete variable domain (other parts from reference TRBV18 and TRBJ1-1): NAGVMQNPRHLVRRRGQEARLRCSPMKGHSHVYWYRQLPEEGLKFMVYLQKENIIDESGMPKERFSAEFPKEGPSILRIQQVVRGDSAAYFCASSPSEGALTEAFFGQGTRLTVV.